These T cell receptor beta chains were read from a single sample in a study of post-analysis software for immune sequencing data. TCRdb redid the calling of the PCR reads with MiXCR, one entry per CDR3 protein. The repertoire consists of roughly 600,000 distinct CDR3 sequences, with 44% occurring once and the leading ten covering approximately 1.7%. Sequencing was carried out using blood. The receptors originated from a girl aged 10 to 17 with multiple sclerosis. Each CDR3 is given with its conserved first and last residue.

cdr3_aa: CASSLALGEYEQYF
v_call: TRBV7-6

cdr3_aa: CATWGVRYGYTF
v_call: TRBV15

cdr3_aa: CASSQVRGGGAREQYF
v_call: TRBV4-1

cdr3_aa: CASSPGRENTEAFF
v_call: TRBV12-3/TRBV12-4

cdr3_aa: CASSYQGQDPYEQYF
v_call: TRBV6-6

cdr3_aa: CSATPHNEQFF
v_call: TRBV20-1

cdr3_aa: CTSSPHRGMSNQPQHF
v_call: TRBV7-2

cdr3_aa: CASSLRQLSSYEQYF
v_call: TRBV4-1

cdr3_aa: CASSHVTGQPQHF
v_call: TRBV7-9

cdr3_aa: CASSLAGPGGPRQFF
v_call: TRBV12-3/TRBV12-4

cdr3_aa: CSPQDPNLNTEAFF
v_call: TRBV20-1

cdr3_aa: CASAVDLQRTNYGYTF
v_call: TRBV12-3/TRBV12-4

cdr3_aa: CASSLSTSGFKETQYF
v_call: TRBV7-9

cdr3_aa: CAISESSSGRADEQFF
v_call: TRBV10-3

cdr3_aa: CASSLGPGLADRTGELFF
v_call: TRBV7-2

cdr3_aa: CASSYSWTGGDSYTF
v_call: TRBV6-5

cdr3_aa: CASSELDSGANVLTF
v_call: TRBV25-1

cdr3_aa: CASSLAGTGANVPTF
v_call: TRBV5-1

cdr3_aa: CASSEFGANADTQYF
v_call: TRBV10-2